A single sample gave rise to the 20 T cell receptor beta chains below, sequenced in a study of post-analysis software for immune sequencing data. Study-level points and caveats: The study found TRBV5-6, TRBV5-1 and TRBV20-1 among four to six TRBV segments more frequent in patients than controls.

Unique molecular identifiers were present in the TCR beta cDNA libraries. In TCRdb, the PCR reads were re-called with MiXCR into one record per CDR3 protein. The table records roughly 620,000 distinct CDR3 sequences, 40% to 50% of them present only once. For these receptors, no antigen is known. The specimen was blood. All receptors come from a girl under 18 with multiple sclerosis.

V gene TRBV20-1 combines with J gene TRBJ2-7; D may be TRBD2 (6 bases). CDR3 length equals 16 residues. The germline CDR1 and CDR2 sequences are DFQATT and SNEGSKA (reference sequence). Trimming removed 0 bases from V and 5 bases from J, with 20 bases in between. This CDR3 reads CSARDRLGLANNEQYF. The DNA of the CDR3 is TGCAGTGCTAGAGACCGACTTGGGCTAGCGAACAACGAGCAGTACTTC.

The rearrangement links TRBV12-3 or TRBV12-4 to TRBJ1-2; D unclear. This CDR3 spans 11 amino acids. Trimming cost V 5 bases and J 7 bases, with 8 bases left between them. The CDR3 loop reads CASSPRSGYTF. DNA of the CDR3: TGTGCCAGCAGTCCCAGGAGTGGCTACACCTTC.

Regarding this clonotype: One end of the junction varies from germline; a read error may be responsible. This chain links TRBV6-5 with TRBJ1-4; no clear D. Germline V CDR1 and CDR2: MNHEY, SVGAGI. This CDR3 contains 13 residues. The DNA for the CDR3 is TGTGCCAGCATGAGGGCCACTAATGAAAAACGGTTTTTT. Encoded protein: CASMRATNEKRFF.

V and J are TRBV6-5 and TRBJ2-2, with D perhaps matching TRBD1 (6 bases). In germline, CDR1 is MNHEY, CDR2 SVGAGI. This CDR3 has 14 amino acids. V lost 6 bases and J 2 bases, leaving 10 bases between the germline ends. The CDR3: CASRSGTNTGELFF. As DNA, the CDR3 is TGTGCCAGCAGGTCCGGGACAAACACCGGGGAGCTGTTTTTT.

The rearrangement uses TRBV6-6 and TRBJ2-1; 10 bases match TRBD2. J lost 6 bases, V lost 5 bases, and 10 bases had no gene match. This CDR3 is 16 amino acids long. Germline V gene lookup returns CDR1 MNHNY and CDR2 SVGAGI (reference sequence). The CDR3: CASSSPSGGPVNEQFF. The CDR3 DNA follows: TGTGCCAGCAGTAGTCCTAGCGGGGGCCCCGTCAATGAGCAGTTCTTC.

This sequence joins TRBV15 and TRBJ1-5; D might be TRBD1 (5 bases). Germline V gives CDR1 LNHNV, CDR2 YYDKDF (reference sequence). The CDR3 is 16 amino acids. Trimming removed 7 bases at V and 2 bases at J, with 18 bases between. CDR3 coding DNA: TGTGCCACCAACAAAGGGGACTCTTGGGGCAATCAGCCCCAGCATTTT. It translates to CATNKGDSWGNQPQHF.

The rearrangement uses TRBV10-3 and TRBJ2-5; TRBD1 matches at 11 bases. V trimming: 6 bases; J trimming: 3 bases; junction bases outside the gene matches: 9. The CDR3 runs 16 residues. Germline V lookup: CDR1 ENHRY, CDR2 SYGVKD. The CDR3 DNA follows: TGTGCCATCAGCCCATCGGGACAGGGGGAAGAAGAGACCCAGTACTTC. It specifies CAISPSGQGEEETQYF.

The J gene is TRBJ2-1, the V gene TRBV5-1; 7 bases map to TRBD1. The CDR3 has 15 amino acids. Germline-derived CDR1 and CDR2 are SGHRS and YFSETQ. The V segment lost 0 bases and the J segment 7 bases; nucleotides outside the gene matches: 7. The CDR3 protein is CASSLAGTVLNEQFF. CDR3 in DNA: TGCGCCAGCAGCTTGGCCGGGACAGTTTTAAATGAGCAGTTCTTC.

The chain is built from TRBV9 and TRBJ2-3, with 7 bases that match TRBD1. The V gene's germline CDR1 is SGDLS and CDR2 YYNGEE. The CDR3 totals 14 residues. The ends lost 4 bases at V and 4 bases at J; junction bases unmatched: 6. CDR3 loop: CASSTRQGPDTQYF. In DNA, the CDR3 is TGTGCCAGCAGCACAAGACAGGGTCCAGATACGCAGTATTTT.

In DNA form, the CDR3 reads TGTGCCAGCACTCGAGGGACTAGCGGGCGTATCTACAATGAGCAGTTCTTC. Encoded protein: CASTRGTSGRIYNEQFF. The chain links TRBV2 to TRBJ2-1; 12 bases line up with TRBD2. Germline-derived CDR1 and CDR2 are SNHLY and FYNNEI. The CDR3 covers 17 residues. Trimming took 7 bases from V and 3 from J; bases not matched to a gene: 10. Complete variable domain (other parts from reference TRBV2 and TRBJ2-1): EPEVTQTPSHQVTQMGQEVILRCVPISNHLYFYWYRQILGQKVEFLVSFYNNEISEKSEIFDDQFSVERPDGSNFTLKIRSTKLEDSAMYFCASTRGTSGRIYNEQFFGPGTRLTVL.

The chain is built from TRBV7-9 and TRBJ2-5; D gene unclear. Trimming took 5 bases from V and 5 from J, leaving 24 bases between them. This CDR3 spans 17 amino acids. CDR1 is SEHNR, CDR2 FQNEAQ, per germline (reference sequence). The CDR3 region is CASSTQIGPGPRETQYF. The CDR3 coding sequence is TGTGCCAGCAGCACCCAAATTGGTCCCGGGCCACGGGAGACCCAGTACTTC.

The rearrangement joins TRBV25-1 to TRBJ1-2; possibly TRBD1 for D (5 bases). V was pared by 5 bases and J by 4 bases, with 17 bases between. CDR1 MGHDK and CDR2 SYGVNS come from the germline V gene. CDR3 length: 15 amino acids. The CDR3 region is CASSPGGGARYGYTF. The DNA of the CDR3 is TGTGCCAGCAGTCCTGGGGGAGGGGCACGCTATGGCTACACCTTC.

The table lists this clonotype with many counts. The CDR3 nucleotides are TGTGCCAGCAGCGGGACCATCCAAGAGACCCAGTACTTC. The encoded protein is CASSGTIQETQYF. The chain combines TRBV11-3 with TRBJ2-5, with D perhaps given as TRBD1 or TRBD2 (5 bases each). The CDR3 spans 13 residues. Trimming removed 5 bases at V and 1 base at J, with 8 bases between. The germline CDR1 and CDR2 sequences are SGHNT and YENEEA.

The chain is built from TRBV3-1 and TRBJ2-7; D possibly matches TRBD1 or TRBD2 (5 bases each). V lost 5 bases and J 3 bases, leaving 14 bases between the germline ends. CDR1 and CDR2 (germline): LGHDT, YNNKEL (reference sequence). CDR3 length equals 14 residues. CDR3 nucleotide sequence: TGTGCCAGCAGCTCTCCCAGGGACGGCTACGAGCAGTACTTC. It specifies CASSSPRDGYEQYF.

The genes are TRBV7-9 and TRBJ2-4; 10 positions match TRBD2. The better agreement between TRBJ2-7 and the DNA end casts doubt on the J call. Germline CDR1 SEHNR, CDR2 FQNEAQ (reference sequence). The CDR3 spans 17 residues. CDR3 DNA: TGTGCCAGCAGCCGCCCCGCTAGCGGGGGCAGCTCCTACGAGCAGTACTTC. The encoded protein is CASSRPASGGSSYEQYF.

The CDR3 region has the DNA TGTGCCAGCAGTCCGCCGGGGCCCACTGGCTACACCTTC. Residues: CASSPPGPTGYTF. The chain carries TRBV12-3 or TRBV12-4 and TRBJ1-2, with D possibly matching TRBD1 (5 bases). The CDR3 runs to 13 residues. V shed 5 bases and J shed 7 bases, with 14 bases lying between them.

The chain recombines TRBV10-3 with TRBJ2-5, with TRBD2 matching over 10 bases. Trimming at V came to 3 bases and at J to 4 bases, leaving 11 bases not matched to a gene. CDR3 size: 17 residues. Germline values: CDR1 ENHRY, CDR2 SYGVKD. CDR3 sequence (DNA): TGTGCCATCAGTGAACGGCTAGCGGGAGCGAACGGAGAGACCCAGTACTTC. Translation gives CAISERLAGANGETQYF.

V gene TRBV7-3 combines with J gene TRBJ2-5; 10 nucleotides align to TRBD2. This CDR3 region has 15 residues. V shed 2 bases, J shed 9 bases, and the junction held 9 bases outside the gene matches. Germline V CDR1 and CDR2: SGHTA, FQGTGA. CDR3 bases: TGTGCCAGCAGCTTAGAGACTAGCGGGTCGGAGGCCCAGTACTTC. Its protein is CASSLETSGSEAQYF.

The count of this clonotype is one. This rearrangement joins TRBV20-1 to TRBJ2-5; 14 nucleotides match TRBD2. Germline CDR1 reads DFQATT; CDR2 reads SNEGSKA (reference sequence). The CDR3 has 15 amino acids. The V gene end was trimmed by 5 bases and the J gene end by 11 bases; junction bases not matched to a gene: 13. The CDR3 DNA is TGCAGTGCTCCCAGACTAGCGGGGGGGCTTAATGAGCAGTACTTC. This gives the protein CSAPRLAGGLNEQYF.

The chain is built from TRBV27 and TRBJ1-5; D call uncertain. This CDR3 has 15 amino acids. Per the germline V gene, CDR1 is MNHEY and CDR2 is SMNVEV (reference sequence). Trimming removed 2 bases from V and 1 base from J, with 9 bases in between. In DNA, the CDR3 is TGTGCCAGCAGTTTAGACGTAGCCAGCAATCAGCCCCAGCATTTT. This gives the protein CASSLDVASNQPQHF.